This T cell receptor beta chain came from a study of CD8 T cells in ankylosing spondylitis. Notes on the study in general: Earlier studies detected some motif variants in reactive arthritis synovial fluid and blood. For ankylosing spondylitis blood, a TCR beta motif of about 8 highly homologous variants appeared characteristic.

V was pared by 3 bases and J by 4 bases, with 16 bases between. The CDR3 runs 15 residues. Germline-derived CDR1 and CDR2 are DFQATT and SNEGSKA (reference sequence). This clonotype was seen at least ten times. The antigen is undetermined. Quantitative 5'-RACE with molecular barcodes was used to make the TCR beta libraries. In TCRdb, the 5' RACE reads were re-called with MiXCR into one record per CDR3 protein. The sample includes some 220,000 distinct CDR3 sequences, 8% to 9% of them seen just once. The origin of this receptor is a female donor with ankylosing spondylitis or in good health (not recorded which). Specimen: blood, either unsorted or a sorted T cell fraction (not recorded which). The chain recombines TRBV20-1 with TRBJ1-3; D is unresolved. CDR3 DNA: TGCAGTGCTAGGTGGCCCACTGGCTCGGGAAACACCATATATTTT. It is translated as CSARWPTGSGNTIYF.